This T cell receptor beta chain was sequenced for a study of Graves' ophthalmopathy and Graves' hyperthyroidism. Diagnosis relied on clinical symptoms, serum thyroxine, TRAb, thyroid ultrasound and orbital computed tomography. A volume of around 9.5 ml of fresh peripheral blood supplied the PBMCs. Study-wide results and caveats: Ophthalmopathy was separated from stable hyperthyroidism by a 13-signature model with roughly 90% sensitivity and roughly 84% specificity. This model predicted ophthalmopathy progression (sensitivity 70.59%, specificity approximately 77%).

RNA transcripts provided the template for amplifying TCR beta CDR3 regions. Second-round multiplex PCR came after a first-round RT-PCR that employed HTBI primers. TCRdb re-analysed the multiplex PCR reads in MiXCR, keeping a single row per CDR3 protein. This table holds approximately 460,000 distinct CDR3 sequences, under 15% found once. This clonotype showed up many times. The antigen is undetermined. The V and J ends lost 1 base and 7 bases, in that order; junction bases with no gene match: 4. This CDR3 comprises 14 residues. Germline CDR1 is SGHTA and CDR2 is FQGNSA. The sample comprised blood. This chain connects TRBV7-2 to TRBJ1-5, with 7 bases identical to TRBD1. The clonotype was recovered from a woman aged 25 to 39 with Graves' ophthalmopathy. CDR3 coding DNA: TGTGCCAGCAGCTTAGTTCAGGGGGAGCAGCCCCAGCATTTT. It is translated as CASSLVQGEQPQHF.